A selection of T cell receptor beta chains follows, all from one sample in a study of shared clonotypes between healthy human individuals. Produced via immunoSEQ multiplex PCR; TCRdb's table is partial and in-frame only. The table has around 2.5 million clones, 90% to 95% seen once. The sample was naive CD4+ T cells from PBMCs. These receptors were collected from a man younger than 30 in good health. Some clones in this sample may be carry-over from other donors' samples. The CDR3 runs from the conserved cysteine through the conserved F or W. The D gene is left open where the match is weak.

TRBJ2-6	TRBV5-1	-	TGCGCCAGCAGCACCATGGGGGGGCCTGGGGCCAACGTCCTGACTTTC	CASSTMGGPGANVLTF
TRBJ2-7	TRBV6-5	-	TGTGCCAGCAGTTCCGAAGGGGACCAGATCTACGAGCAGTACTTC	CASSSEGDQIYEQYF
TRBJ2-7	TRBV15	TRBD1	TGTGCCACCAGCAGAAATCCGGGACAGGGGGCTATGAGGGAGCAGTACTTC	CATSRNPGQGAMREQYF
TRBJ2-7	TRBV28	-	TGTGCCAGCAGGGCGGACGTTACCTACGAGCAGTACTTC	CASRADVTYEQYF
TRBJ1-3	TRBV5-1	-	TGCGCCAGCAGCCCGACAGTCTCTGGAAACACCATATATTTT	CASSPTVSGNTIYF
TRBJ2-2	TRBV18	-	TGTGCCAGCTCACCAATCTTCGGGCTTCTGAACACCGGGGAGCTGTTTTTT	CASSPIFGLLNTGELFF
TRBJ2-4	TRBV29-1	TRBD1	TGCAGCGTTGAAACACAGGGGGAAAACATTCAGTACTTC	CSVETQGENIQYF
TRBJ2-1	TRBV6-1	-	TGTGCCAGCAGTGGGCAAGTGAGCTCCTACAATGAGCAGTTCTTC	CASSGQVSSYNEQFF
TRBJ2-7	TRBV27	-	TGTGCCAGCAGGTCCAGCGGGCCGACCTACGAGCAGTACTTC	CASRSSGPTYEQYF
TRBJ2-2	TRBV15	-	TGTGCCACCACCGAGGCCGGATTGTTGGCCGGGGAGCTGTTTTTT	CATTEAGLLAGELFF
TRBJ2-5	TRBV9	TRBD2	TGTGCCAGCAGCGTCGCGCCGGGACTAGTAGGTGAGACCCAGTACTTC	CASSVAPGLVGETQYF
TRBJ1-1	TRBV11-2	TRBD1	TGTGCCAGCAGCTGGGAGACAGGGAGGGGGAACACTGAAGCTTTCTTT	CASSWETGRGNTEAFF